The 14 T cell receptor beta chains reported below all come from one sample, sequenced in a study of CXCR3-negative and CXCR3-positive naive CD8 T cells. The authors made the TRB cDNA libraries by 5' RACE using UMI labels. TCRdb reanalyzed the 5' RACE reads, giving one entry per CDR3 protein sequence and no DNA. Its listing shows some 40,000 distinct CDR3 sequences. The sequenced sample was memory CD8+ T cells from blood. These receptors all stem from a human donor in good health. Some clones in this sample may be carry-over from other donors' samples.

The chain uses TRBV29-1 and TRBJ2-3; TCRdb returns TRBD1, unconfirmable since there is no DNA. Germline V gene data show CDR1 as SQVTM and CDR2 as ANQGSEA. CDR3 length: 14 residues. The chain's CDR3 is CSVAGTGESDTQYF.

By frequency, this clonotype registers medium-sized. CDR3 sequence: CASSESPGNSNQPQHF. The rearrangement joins TRBV10-2 to TRBJ1-5. The CDR3 has 16 amino acids. Germline V CDR1 and CDR2: WSHSY, SAAADI.

The chain couples TRBV12-3 or TRBV12-4 to TRBJ1-2; TCRdb designates TRBD1, a call that cannot be tested without DNA. This CDR3 contains 14 residues. CDR3 in amino acids: CASSFLGAPGGYTF.

The chain carries TRBV5-6 and TRBJ1-1; TCRdb returns TRBD1, unconfirmable since there is no DNA. The CDR3 has 14 residues. The germline gives CDR1 SGHDT, CDR2 YYEEEE. The CDR3 loop reads CASRSDRGSVEAFF.

This chain uses TRBV3-1 with TRBJ2-5; TCRdb reports TRBD2, a call that lacks DNA to check it against. Germline lookup yields CDR1 LGHDT and CDR2 YNNKEL (reference sequence). This CDR3 contains 17 residues. This chain's CDR3 is CASSQGEERGYQETQYF.

The genes are TRBV29-1 and TRBJ2-7. Per germline, CDR1 SQVTM and CDR2 ANQGSEA. The length of the CDR3 is 15 residues. CDR3 region: CSVEDMAESSYEQYF.

The gene calls are TRBV5-1 and TRBJ2-1. This CDR3 has 13 amino acids. Looked up from germline, CDR1 is SGHRS and CDR2 is YFSETQ. CDR3 protein: CASSLGGFNEQFF. Drawing the rest from reference TRBV5-1 and TRBJ2-1, the complete variable domain is KAGVTQTPRYLIKTRGQQVTLSCSPISGHRSVSWYQQTPGQGLQFLFEYFSETQRNKGNFPGRFSGRQFSNSRSEMNVSTLELGDSALYLCASSLGGFNEQFFGPGTRLTVL.

CDR3 loop: CASARRNRRSYNEQFF. The V and J genes are TRBV23-1 and TRBJ2-1; TCRdb selects TRBD1, and the lack of DNA leaves this call unchecked. TRBV23-1 is treated as an ORF (open reading frame) with a function not yet certain. This CDR3 spans 16 amino acids.

This chain links TRBV28 with TRBJ2-1; the D gene TCRdb calls, TRBD1, cannot be checked with no DNA. CDR1 MDHEN and CDR2 SYDVKM come from the germline V gene. This CDR3 contains 14 residues. The CDR3 is CASSKRGGYNEQFF.

The V and J genes are TRBV5-1 and TRBJ2-1; the D call from TCRdb, TRBD2, cannot be confirmed without DNA. This CDR3 has 15 amino acids. CDR1 and CDR2 from the germline V gene are SGHRS and YFSETQ. CDR3 loop: CASSRGTGSYNEQFF.

The chain carries TRBV7-2 and TRBJ2-2; TCRdb indicates TRBD1, and absent DNA this call remains unverified. The germline CDR1 and CDR2 sequences are SGHTA and FQGNSA. The CDR3 extends over 13 amino acids. The CDR3 here is CASSRDSTGELFF.

The chain couples TRBV12-3 or TRBV12-4 to TRBJ2-6. The CDR3 sequence is 16 residues long. The chain's CDR3 is CASSSRQGSGANVLTF.

The rearrangement uses TRBV7-2 and TRBJ2-5. The germline CDR1 and CDR2 sequences are SGHTA and FQGNSA. The CDR3 has 15 amino acids. CDR3 sequence: CASSPIPRGQETQYF.

This sequence joins TRBV7-3 and TRBJ2-7; the TCRdb call, TRBD1, lacks DNA for checking. The CDR3 is 14 amino acids. CDR1 SGHTA and CDR2 FQGTGA come from the germline V gene. The chain's CDR3 is CASSYGPGVGEQYF.